This TCR beta chain was identified in a study of patients and donors after allogeneic stem cell transplantation. MiXCR was run by TCRdb on the RT-PCR reads, yielding one entry per CDR3 protein. The repertoire consists of about a million distinct CDR3 sequences, with 15% to 20% occurring once and the leading ten covering 6%. V gave up 1 base and J gave up 0 bases, with 19 bases separating them. The CDR3 spans 18 residues. Germline V CDR1 and CDR2: SGHAT, FQDESV (reference sequence). The sequence was collected from a human donor who was either an allogeneic HSCT recipient or a stem cell or donor lymphocyte infusion donor (not recorded which). It is not recorded whose cells these are; they may come from a transplant donor. The specimen was blood, either unsorted or a sorted T cell fraction (not recorded which). This chain uses TRBV11-1 with TRBJ2-7, with D uncertain. The CDR3 DNA sequence: TGTGCCAGCAGCTTAGATGACCGGTCAGGCCCAAGCTCCTACGAGCAGTACTTC. Its protein is CASSLDDRSGPSSYEQYF. The full variable domain, rest sourced from reference TRBV11-1 and TRBJ2-7, is EAEVAQSPRYKITEKSQAVAFWCDPISGHATLYWYRQILGQGPELLVQFQDESVVDDSQLPKDRFSAERLKGVDSTLKIQPAELGDSAMYLCASSLDDRSGPSSYEQYFGPGTRLTVT.